The clone carrying this T cell receptor (beta chain) was detected only a few times. Antigen specificity is unknown. The sample comes from a study of T-cell memory formation after mild COVID-19. Points from the study as a whole: Those CD4+ clones that contracted were mainly in CM and EM (CD8+ ones in EMRA).

Trimming at V came to 6 bases and at J to 4 bases, leaving 11 bases not matched to a gene. The CDR3 consists of 16 residues. Per the germline V gene, CDR1 is MNHEY and CDR2 is SVGEGT. TCRdb analysed the 5' RACE reads with MiXCR anew, one entry per CDR3 protein. Here the sample spans about 540,000 distinct CDR3 sequences, about a fifth being singletons. Sample: PBMCs or a T cell subset sorted from them (not recorded which). The sequence came from an adult woman who had mild COVID-19 (a few samples of this study predate the infection). Cell type and time point are not known. The chain is built from TRBV6-2 or TRBV6-3 and TRBJ2-1, with 8 positions matching TRBD1. Written as DNA, the CDR3 is TGTGCCAGCAGAACCCCGACAGGGGCCGGTTACAATGAGCAGTTCTTC. Its translation is CASRTPTGAGYNEQFF.